Below are 24 T cell receptor beta chains sequenced from a single sample in a study of identical twins. TCRdb re-analysed the 5' RACE reads in MiXCR, keeping a single row per CDR3 protein. Seen here are under 300,000 distinct CDR3 sequences, approximately 11% observed once, and the top ten hold approximately 4%. These data were also filed under a second study, of yellow fever vaccine responses in identical twins.

Material: memory (CD45RO+) T cells sorted from blood. The source is a woman aged 18-29 years in good health.

This clonotype was counted only a few times. CDR3 nucleotide sequence: TGTGCCAGCAGCCGAGCCGGGGGACAGACCTACGAGCAGTACTTC. This codes for CASSRAGGQTYEQYF. V and J are TRBV14 and TRBJ2-7; tentatively, D is TRBD1 (7 bases). Trimming took off 4 bases at V and 2 bases at J, with 15 bases between the two ends. From germline, CDR1 is SGHDN and CDR2 FVKESK. This CDR3 has 15 residues.

This sequence joins TRBV2 and TRBJ2-5; D possibly uses TRBD1 or TRBD2 (6 bases each). CDR3 length: 14 residues. Germline CDR1 and CDR2: SNHLY and FYNNEI. Trimming cost V 5 bases and J 3 bases, with 13 bases left between them. The CDR3 DNA is TGTGCCAGCAGTAGGGGGGCCTTGGAAGAGACCCAGTACTTC. Amino acid sequence: CASSRGALEETQYF.

This sequence joins TRBV10-2 and TRBJ2-1; tentative D call: TRBD2 (5 bases). The CDR3 has 13 amino acids. Germline CDR1 WSHSY, CDR2 SAAADI. The V end was cut by 0 bases, the J end by 9 bases, with 9 bases between. CDR3 loop: CASSESSVREQFF. As DNA, the CDR3 is TGCGCCAGCAGTGAGTCTAGCGTCCGTGAGCAGTTCTTC.

The table lists this clonotype with many counts. The gene calls are TRBV11-2 and TRBJ2-1; D gene uncertain. This CDR3 is 11 amino acids long. Per germline, CDR1 SGHAT and CDR2 FQNNGV. Trimming shortened V by 3 bases and J by 9 bases, and 6 bases separated the two germline ends. Here the CDR3 reads CASSFQTEQFF. CDR3 DNA: TGTGCCAGCAGCTTTCAAACTGAGCAGTTCTTC.

In its sample, this clonotype was seen a few times. The rearrangement links TRBV20-1 to TRBJ1-4; D not resolved. This CDR3 is built from 13 residues. Germline lookup yields CDR1 DFQATT and CDR2 SNEGSKA (reference sequence). Trimming took 7 bases from V and 7 from J, leaving 16 bases between them. The CDR3 reads CSVPDTRGEKLFF. The DNA of the CDR3 is TGCAGTGTCCCCGACACCCGGGGTGAAAAACTGTTTTTT.

This clonotype was picked up a small number of times. V usage is TRBV5-1 and J usage is TRBJ2-1, with D perhaps matching TRBD2 (6 bases). This CDR3 is built from 15 residues. Looked up from germline, CDR1 is SGHRS and CDR2 is YFSETQ. V lost 1 base and J lost 6, with 14 bases in between. For the CDR3, the DNA is TGCGCCAGCAGCTTGACCGGGAGTACAGGCAATGAGCAGTTCTTC. Protein product: CASSLTGSTGNEQFF.

In its sample, this clonotype was seen a few times. This chain joins TRBV6-1 and TRBJ2-2; 9 positions match TRBD2. V shed 6 bases and J 4 bases; nucleotides not matched to a gene: 9. CDR3 length: 16 amino acids. Germline V gene data show CDR1 as MNHNS and CDR2 as SASEGT. In nucleotides, the CDR3 is TGTGCCAGCAGGAACATAGCGGGAGTCGTCACCGGGGAGCTGTTTTTT. This encodes CASRNIAGVVTGELFF.

V gene TRBV11-1 combines with J gene TRBJ2-1; D may be TRBD2 (5 bases). The ends were cut back, 1 base at V and 6 bases at J, with 13 bases in the middle. Germline-derived CDR1 and CDR2 are SGHAT and FQDESV (reference sequence). This CDR3 region has 15 residues. The CDR3 is CASSLVAGPVNEQFF. The CDR3 DNA follows: TGTGCCAGCAGCTTAGTCGCGGGCCCCGTCAATGAGCAGTTCTTC. The whole variable domain, filled in from reference TRBV11-1 and TRBJ2-1, reads EAEVAQSPRYKITEKSQAVAFWCDPISGHATLYWYRQILGQGPELLVQFQDESVVDDSQLPKDRFSAERLKGVDSTLKIQPAELGDSAMYLCASSLVAGPVNEQFFGPGTRLTVL.

The chain is built from TRBV6-1 and TRBJ2-2, with D perhaps TRBD2 (5 bases). Germline V gives CDR1 MNHNS, CDR2 SASEGT. This CDR3 has 13 amino acids. Trimming took off 8 bases at V and 3 bases at J, with 10 bases between the two ends. CDR3 in DNA: TGTGCCAGCTCGGACTGGGACACCGGGGAGCTGTTTTTT. This gives the protein CASSDWDTGELFF.

The V call is TRBV27, the J call TRBJ2-7; possibly TRBD2 for D (5 bases). Trimming removed 5 bases from V and 9 bases from J, with 11 bases in between. The V gene's germline CDR1 is MNHEY and CDR2 SMNVEV (reference sequence). The CDR3 spans 11 residues. The CDR3 sequence: CASSNGVVQYF. The CDR3 coding sequence is TGTGCCAGCAGTAACGGGGTTGTGCAGTACTTC.

This clonotype was recorded at least ten times. The gene calls are TRBV7-2 and TRBJ2-3; D unclear. The CDR3 extends over 14 amino acids. V dropped 4 bases and J dropped 2 bases, with 10 bases sitting between them. Germline CDR1 SGHTA, CDR2 FQGNSA. CDR3 loop: CASSSRVATDTQYF. The CDR3 nucleotides read TGTGCCAGCAGCTCGCGAGTAGCCACAGATACGCAGTATTTT.

In its sample, this clonotype was seen a few times. The CDR3 coding sequence is TGTGCCAGCAGCCGAGGGGACTACCAAGAGACCCAGTACTTC. Its translation: CASSRGDYQETQYF. This chain links TRBV3-1 with TRBJ2-5, with D possibly TRBD2 on 6 matching bases. The CDR3 runs 14 residues. Trimming cost V 4 bases and J 0 bases, with 9 bases left between them. The V gene's germline CDR1 is LGHDT and CDR2 YNNKEL (reference sequence).

The chain links TRBV12-3 or TRBV12-4 to TRBJ2-7; D is perhaps TRBD2 (6 bases). V lost 1 base, J lost 6 bases, and 19 bases lay in between. The CDR3 consists of 16 residues. CDR3 protein: CASSLGSNAPGGEQYF. DNA for the CDR3: TGTGCCAGCAGTTTAGGCTCCAACGCCCCCGGGGGCGAGCAGTACTTC.

Many counts were recorded for this clonotype. The chain has TRBV24-1 and TRBJ2-3, with 11 positions matching TRBD2. Unmatched junction bases numbered 11, after V lost 4 bases and J lost 0 bases. CDR3 size: 19 residues. The germline gives CDR1 KGHDR, CDR2 SFDVKD. CDR3 nucleotides: TGTGCCACCAGTGACCCCGGGACTAGCGGAGGTTTAAGCACAGATACGCAGTATTTT. This sequence encodes CATSDPGTSGGLSTDTQYF.

This sequence joins TRBV3-1 and TRBJ2-5; the D gene is possibly TRBD1 (6 bases). The V and J ends lost 5 bases and 9 bases respectively, with 19 bases between them. Germline values: CDR1 LGHDT, CDR2 YNNKEL (reference sequence). The CDR3 is made up of 14 amino acids. CDR3 protein: CASSSQTTQGPQYF. CDR3 nucleotide sequence: TGTGCCAGCAGCTCTCAGACTACCCAGGGGCCCCAGTACTTC.

The V gene is TRBV5-1, the J gene TRBJ2-7, with D tentatively TRBD1 (6 bases). The CDR3 is made up of 16 amino acids. The germline V gene encodes CDR1 SGHRS and CDR2 YFSETQ. The V end lost 0 bases, the J end lost 0 bases, and 13 bases lay between the germline ends. The chain's CDR3 is CASSLATGKTSYEQYF. The CDR3 DNA sequence: TGCGCCAGCAGCTTGGCCACAGGGAAAACCTCCTACGAGCAGTACTTC.

This clonotype was seen only a few times. The chain uses TRBV11-2 and TRBJ2-7; TRBD1 matches at 8 bases. V dropped 6 bases and J dropped 7; count of bases not matched to a gene: 11. The CDR3 contains 14 residues. Germline CDR1 and CDR2: SGHAT and FQNNGV. The CDR3 spells CASSSGARTGEQYF. CDR3 nucleotides: TGTGCCAGCAGTTCAGGTGCTAGGACAGGGGAGCAGTACTTC.

This clonotype was counted between two and nine times. This chain joins TRBV2 and TRBJ2-3; the D gene is possibly TRBD2 (6 bases). There are 15 residues in the CDR3. Trimming removed 4 bases at V and 8 bases at J, with 19 bases between. Germline V gene sequence: CDR1 SNHLY, CDR2 FYNNEI. The CDR3 region is CASSGTSNSPGTQYF. The CDR3 bases are TGTGCCAGCAGTGGAACTAGCAATAGCCCGGGTACGCAGTATTTT.

V and J are TRBV3-1 and TRBJ2-5; 8 positions agree with TRBD2. J was trimmed by 0 bases and V by 4 bases; bases with no gene match: 4. Germline V gene data show CDR1 as LGHDT and CDR2 as YNNKEL (reference sequence). This CDR3 has 15 amino acids. CDR3 residues: CASSLEGLDQETQYF. CDR3 nucleotide sequence: TGTGCCAGCAGCCTAGAGGGACTAGACCAAGAGACCCAGTACTTC.

This clonotype showed up just a few times. The V call is TRBV29-1, the J call TRBJ2-7; D is unresolved. Germline V lookup: CDR1 SQVTM, CDR2 ANQGSEA. This CDR3 is built from 14 residues. V gave up 6 bases and J gave up 7 bases, with 22 bases separating them. The CDR3 DNA is TGCAGCGTGAGCAGCCTCCGGGTGGGTCAGGAGCAGTACTTC. Protein: CSVSSLRVGQEQYF.

V and J are TRBV3-1 and TRBJ2-3; 9 bases line up with TRBD1. Germline values: CDR1 LGHDT, CDR2 YNNKEL (reference sequence). The CDR3 is 17 residues long. J gave up 1 base and V 0 bases, and 5 bases lay outside the gene matches. CDR3 sequence: CASSQEFRQGGTDTQYF. The CDR3 nucleotides read TGTGCCAGCAGCCAAGAATTCCGACAGGGGGGCACAGATACGCAGTATTTT.

The rearrangement joins TRBV15 to TRBJ2-7, with no clear D. The V and J ends lost 7 bases and 4 bases respectively, with 17 bases between them. There are 14 residues in the CDR3. Germline V CDR1 and CDR2: LNHNV, YYDKDF (reference sequence). Here the CDR3 reads CATKLNPSRYEQYF. For the CDR3, the DNA is TGTGCCACCAAACTAAACCCCAGCCGGTACGAGCAGTACTTC.

This chain links TRBV5-1 with TRBJ2-5, with D uncertain. Germline lookup yields CDR1 SGHRS and CDR2 YFSETQ. V was cut by 0 bases and J by 5 bases, with 17 bases left in between. CDR3 length: 16 residues. In DNA form, the CDR3 reads TGCGCCAGCAGCTTGGCCGCCCTGATTCCCTCCGAGACCCAGTACTTC. Translating it yields CASSLAALIPSETQYF. Combining the CDR3 with reference TRBV5-1 and TRBJ2-5 gives the whole variable domain KAGVTQTPRYLIKTRGQQVTLSCSPISGHRSVSWYQQTPGQGLQFLFEYFSETQRNKGNFPGRFSGRQFSNSRSEMNVSTLELGDSALYLCASSLAALIPSETQYFGPGTRLLVL.

This clonotype showed up many times. V usage is TRBV12-3 or TRBV12-4 and J usage is TRBJ2-3; D remains ambiguous. The V end was cut by 6 bases, the J end by 2 bases, with 6 bases between. This CDR3 is 12 amino acids long. The CDR3 bases are TGTGCCAGCAGCCGCGCCACAGATACGCAGTATTTT. Translation: CASSRATDTQYF.